One and the same sample provided the 17 T cell receptor beta chains below, sequenced in a study of response to subunit inactivated influenza vaccine. TCRdb analysed the RT-PCR reads with MiXCR anew, one entry per CDR3 protein. The top ten clones hold approximately 39% of a sample with under 200,000 distinct CDR3 sequences, around 10% of them seen once. Sequenced material: CD8+ T cells sorted from PBMCs, taken 23 months after vaccination. These receptors were collected from a man aged 50-75 years who received an inactivated influenza vaccine.

This clonotype occurred a few times. V gene TRBV6-5 combines with J gene TRBJ1-4, with D hard to call. Germline-derived CDR1 and CDR2 are MNHEY and SVGAGI. The CDR3 has 14 amino acids. Trimming shortened V by 7 bases and J by 0 bases, and 9 bases separated the two germline ends. The CDR3 loop reads CASTFDSTNEKLFF. For the CDR3, the DNA is TGTGCCAGCACGTTCGATTCAACTAATGAAAAACTGTTTTTT.

This clonotype has more than one count but fewer than ten. This sequence joins TRBV28 and TRBJ2-7; D is unclear. Germline assignment: CDR1 MDHEN and CDR2 SYDVKM. The CDR3 totals 15 residues. With 2 bases removed from V and 0 bases from J, the gap between germline ends came to 11 bases. CDR3 nucleotide sequence: TGTGCCAGCAGTTTACCCCTCGCCCTCTCCTACGAGCAGTACTTC. Amino acid sequence: CASSLPLALSYEQYF.

V usage is TRBV7-3 and J usage is TRBJ2-1; possibly TRBD1 or TRBD2 for D (5 bases each). This CDR3 is 12 amino acids long. Germline CDR1 and CDR2: SGHTA and FQGTGA. Trimming took 5 bases from V and 9 from J, leaving 11 bases between them. In DNA, the CDR3 is TGTGCCAGCAGCCCTGGGACGACTGAGCAGTTCTTC. The encoded protein is CASSPGTTEQFF. The variable domain in full, completed from reference TRBV7-3 and TRBJ2-1, reads GAGVSQTPSNKVTEKGKYVELRCDPISGHTALYWYRQSLGQGPEFLIYFQGTGAADDSGLPNDRFFAVRPEGSVSTLKIQRTERGDSAVYLCASSPGTTEQFFGPGTRLTVL.

The CDR3 DNA reads as TGTGCCAGCAGTTTAGACAGTACGCAGTATTTT. It encodes CASSLDSTQYF. V is TRBV12-3 or TRBV12-4 and J is TRBJ2-3; no definite D call. V dropped 1 base and J dropped 8 bases, with 4 bases sitting between them. The CDR3 spans 11 residues.

The chain couples TRBV29-1 to TRBJ2-7; the D gene is possibly TRBD2 (6 bases). This CDR3 region has 13 residues. Germline values: CDR1 SQVTM, CDR2 ANQGSEA. The ends were cut back, 3 bases at V and 2 bases at J, with 11 bases in the middle. The CDR3 sequence: CSVDVGGTYEQYF. DNA of the CDR3: TGCAGCGTTGACGTTGGCGGGACCTACGAGCAGTACTTC.

This rearrangement joins TRBV5-4 to TRBJ2-1; 7 bases are a match to TRBD2. Trimming cost V 2 bases and J 0 bases; bases outside gene matches: 14. Per the germline V gene, CDR1 is SGHNT and CDR2 is YYREEE (reference sequence). This CDR3 region has 19 residues. CDR3 DNA sequence: TGTGCCAGCAGCTTTTATGTTACGGGAGGACTGAGCTCCTACAATGAGCAGTTCTTC. Protein product: CASSFYVTGGLSSYNEQFF.

Only a few counts were recorded for this clonotype. The chain is built from TRBV10-3 and TRBJ1-2, with TRBD1 as a possible D gene (6 bases). The V end lost 6 bases, the J end lost 2 bases, and 10 bases lay between the germline ends. The CDR3 is made up of 13 amino acids. CDR1 and CDR2 from the germline V gene are ENHRY and SYGVKD. The CDR3 is CAIRDSSNYGYTF. In DNA, the CDR3 is TGTGCCATCAGGGACAGTTCAAACTATGGCTACACCTTC.

In its sample, this clonotype was seen many times. The CDR3 DNA sequence: TGTGCCAGCAGTTACTCCCAGGCTGTAAGCTCCTACGAGCAGTACTTC. Amino acids: CASSYSQAVSSYEQYF. The chain has TRBV6-5 and TRBJ2-7; no definite D call. V lost 0 bases and J 0 bases, leaving 12 bases between the germline ends. CDR3 length: 16 amino acids. The V gene's germline CDR1 is MNHEY and CDR2 SVGAGI.

The chain has TRBV9 and TRBJ2-7; 7 positions match TRBD1. CDR1 SGDLS and CDR2 YYNGEE come from the germline V gene. The junction had 8 bases not matched to a gene; V was cut back by 0 bases and J by 5 bases. This CDR3 is 15 amino acids long. CDR3 in amino acids: CASSVVGTEFDEQYF. CDR3 sequence (DNA): TGTGCCAGCAGCGTAGTGGGGACAGAGTTCGACGAGCAGTACTTC.

The chain carries TRBV5-1 and TRBJ2-1, with 9 nucleotides matching TRBD2. Germline assignment: CDR1 SGHRS and CDR2 YFSETQ. The J segment lost 6 bases and the V segment lost 3 bases, leaving 7 bases of the junction unmatched. The length of the CDR3 is 15 residues. The CDR3 loop reads CASSYSSGATNEQFF. The CDR3 nucleotides read TGCGCCAGCAGCTACTCTAGCGGGGCGACCAATGAGCAGTTCTTC.

The table lists this clonotype with many counts. The V call is TRBV10-3, the J call TRBJ1-2, with D uncertain. V gave up 4 bases and J gave up 0 bases, with 9 bases separating them. The CDR3 extends over 14 amino acids. Germline CDR1 and CDR2: ENHRY and SYGVKD. CDR3 protein: CAISGTEANYGYTF. CDR3 in DNA: TGTGCCATCAGTGGGACGGAAGCTAACTATGGCTACACCTTC.

CDR3 nucleotides: TGTGCCAGCAGCTTATTCTGGGGGGCAGGCTTGTACGAGCAGTACTTC. Translated: CASSLFWGAGLYEQYF. This chain links TRBV11-1 with TRBJ2-7; possibly TRBD1 or TRBD2 for D (6 bases each). The CDR3 is 16 amino acids. Trimming took off 2 bases at V and 4 bases at J, with 18 bases between the two ends. The germline gives CDR1 SGHAT, CDR2 FQDESV (reference sequence). The full variable domain, completed using reference TRBV11-1 and TRBJ2-7, is EAEVAQSPRYKITEKSQAVAFWCDPISGHATLYWYRQILGQGPELLVQFQDESVVDDSQLPKDRFSAERLKGVDSTLKIQPAELGDSAMYLCASSLFWGAGLYEQYFGPGTRLTVT.

V is TRBV30 and J is TRBJ2-7, with a possible D match to TRBD1 (5 bases). Germline values: CDR1 GTSNPN, CDR2 SVGIG (reference sequence). The CDR3 length is 13 residues. V shed 2 bases and J shed 3 bases, with 11 bases lying between them. The DNA for the CDR3 is TGTGCCTGGAGTTTCGGACATAACTACGAGCAGTACTTC. Amino acids: CAWSFGHNYEQYF.

The sample holds a few counts of this clonotype. The rearrangement uses TRBV7-6 and TRBJ2-1; maybe TRBD2 (6 bases). The germline CDR1 and CDR2 sequences are SGHVS and FNYEAQ. The CDR3 is 17 amino acids. V dropped 1 base and J dropped 3 bases, with 16 bases sitting between them. CDR3 in amino acids: CASSLGRFGGGYNEQFF. The CDR3 region has the DNA TGTGCCAGCAGCTTAGGCCGTTTCGGGGGAGGCTACAATGAGCAGTTCTTC. Variable domain in full (rest from reference TRBV7-6 and TRBJ2-1): GAGVSQSPRYKVTKRGQDVALRCDPISGHVSLYWYRQALGQGPEFLTYFNYEAQQDKSGLPNDRFSAERPEGSISTLTIQRTEQRDSAMYRCASSLGRFGGGYNEQFFGPGTRLTVL.

This clonotype was picked up a small number of times. The gene calls are TRBV29-1 and TRBJ2-7, with TRBD1 matching over 9 bases. The J segment lost 3 bases and the V segment lost 7 bases, leaving 4 bases of the junction unmatched. The CDR3 has 12 residues. Germline loops: CDR1 SQVTM, CDR2 ANQGSEA. The CDR3 region is CSAGQGDYEQYF. The DNA for the CDR3 is TGCAGCGCGGGACAGGGAGACTACGAGCAGTACTTC.

This clonotype was picked up many times. This rearrangement joins TRBV12-3 or TRBV12-4 to TRBJ2-3, with D possibly called TRBD1 or TRBD2 (6 bases each). The length of the CDR3 is 15 residues. Trimming left V 5 bases short and J 2 bases short, with 14 bases between. The CDR3 nucleotides are TGTGCCAGCAGTCCATGGAGGGGGAACACAGATACGCAGTATTTT. The encoded protein is CASSPWRGNTDTQYF.

This clonotype was detected only a few times. The CDR3 bases are TGTGCCAGCAGTGCACAGGGGCTCGACGAGCAGTACTTC. Protein: CASSAQGLDEQYF. The gene calls are TRBV28 and TRBJ2-7; 7 nucleotides line up with TRBD1. There are 13 residues in the CDR3. The V and J ends lost 5 bases and 5 bases, in that order; junction bases with no gene match: 6. Germline V gene data show CDR1 as MDHEN and CDR2 as SYDVKM.